A selection of T cell receptor beta chains follows, all from one sample in a study of T cells after yellow fever vaccination. TCRdb fed the 5' RACE reads into MiXCR, producing one record per CDR3 protein. The table shows almost 600,000 distinct CDR3 sequences, with about 14% occurring only once. Sequenced material: PBMCs, taken on the day of the yellow fever booster vaccination. These receptors were taken from a man younger than 45 who received the YFV17D yellow fever vaccine. The CDR3 runs from the conserved cysteine through the conserved F or W. A D gene is named only where the DNA matches it firmly. Not every row has a clone size; where given, it reads once, few, many or a size class.

d_call: TRBD1; v_call: TRBV6-2/TRBV6-3; clone_size: -; j_call: TRBJ2-5; cdr3_aa: CASSSEDRPIQETQYF; cdr3_nt: TGTGCCAGCAGTTCAGAGGACAGGCCAATCCAAGAGACCCAGTACTTC
d_call: TRBD1; v_call: TRBV12-3/TRBV12-4; clone_size: -; j_call: TRBJ1-2; cdr3_aa: CASSLGGTGPLFYGYTF; cdr3_nt: TGTGCCAGCAGTTTAGGGGGGACAGGACCCCTATTCTATGGCTACACCTTC
d_call: -; v_call: TRBV20-1; clone_size: -; j_call: TRBJ2-3; cdr3_aa: CSAYLANTDTQYF; cdr3_nt: TGCAGTGCTTATTTAGCGAACACAGATACGCAGTATTTT
d_call: TRBD2; v_call: TRBV7-8; clone_size: many; j_call: TRBJ2-1; cdr3_aa: CASSLTSGLSYNEQFF; cdr3_nt: TGTGCCAGCAGCTTAACTAGCGGCCTCTCCTACAATGAGCAGTTCTTC
d_call: -; v_call: TRBV5-5; clone_size: few; j_call: TRBJ2-3; cdr3_aa: CASSELASSTDTQYF; cdr3_nt: TGTGCCAGCAGCGAGCTAGCGTCTAGCACAGATACGCAGTATTTT
d_call: -; v_call: TRBV5-1; clone_size: -; j_call: TRBJ1-2; cdr3_aa: CASSPAGTTLRRNYGYTF; cdr3_nt: TGCGCCAGCAGCCCGGCGGGGACAACCCTAAGGCGAAACTATGGCTACACCTTC
d_call: TRBD1; v_call: TRBV30; clone_size: -; j_call: TRBJ1-5; cdr3_aa: CAWRPRGQGFQPQHF; cdr3_nt: TGTGCCTGGAGGCCCCGGGGACAGGGGTTTCAGCCCCAGCATTTT
d_call: TRBD2; v_call: TRBV30; clone_size: few; j_call: TRBJ2-2; cdr3_aa: CAWTSGRVGETGELFF; cdr3_nt: TGTGCCTGGACTAGCGGGAGGGTTGGGGAAACCGGGGAGCTGTTTTTT
d_call: -; v_call: TRBV19; clone_size: few; j_call: TRBJ1-6; cdr3_aa: CASSSETQAPLHF; cdr3_nt: TGTGCCAGTAGTTCCGAAACGCAGGCACCCCTCCACTTT
d_call: -; v_call: TRBV9; clone_size: -; j_call: TRBJ1-1; cdr3_aa: CASTKVQSNTEAFF; cdr3_nt: TGTGCCAGCACCAAGGTCCAGTCGAACACTGAAGCTTTCTTT
d_call: TRBD2; v_call: TRBV25-1; clone_size: -; j_call: TRBJ2-3; cdr3_aa: CASSSSSGMSTDTQYF; cdr3_nt: TGTGCCAGCAGTTCTTCTAGCGGGATGAGCACAGATACGCAGTATTTT
d_call: -; v_call: TRBV24-1; clone_size: -; j_call: TRBJ2-7; cdr3_aa: CATSDPRGTSSYEQYF; cdr3_nt: TGTGCCACCAGTGATCCGCGAGGGACAAGCTCCTACGAGCAGTACTTC
d_call: TRBD2; v_call: TRBV20-1; clone_size: few; j_call: TRBJ2-3; cdr3_aa: CSAPAASGSTDTQYF; cdr3_nt: TGCAGTGCCCCCGCAGCTAGCGGGAGCACAGATACGCAGTATTTT